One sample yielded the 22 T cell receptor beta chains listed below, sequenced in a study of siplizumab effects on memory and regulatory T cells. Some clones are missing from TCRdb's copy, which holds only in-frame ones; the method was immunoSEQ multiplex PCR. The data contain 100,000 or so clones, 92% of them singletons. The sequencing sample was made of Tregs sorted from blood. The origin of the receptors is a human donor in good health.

Written as DNA, the CDR3 is TGTGCCAGCAGTTACGGGGTGACCCTTGGTACTGAAGCTTTCTTT. Translating it yields CASSYGVTLGTEAFF. This chain joins TRBV6-5 and TRBJ1-1, with no clear D. Trimming pared 2 bases from V and 5 bases from J, leaving 15 bases between. In germline, CDR1 is MNHEY, CDR2 SVGAGI. The CDR3 has 15 residues.

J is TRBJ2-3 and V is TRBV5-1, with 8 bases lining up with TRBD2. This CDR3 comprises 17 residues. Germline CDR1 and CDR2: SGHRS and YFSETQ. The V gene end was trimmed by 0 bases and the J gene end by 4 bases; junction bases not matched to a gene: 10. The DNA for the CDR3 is TGCGCCAGCAGCTTGGGACCTCCGGGACTAGGGGCAGATACGCAGTATTTT. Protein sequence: CASSLGPPGLGADTQYF.

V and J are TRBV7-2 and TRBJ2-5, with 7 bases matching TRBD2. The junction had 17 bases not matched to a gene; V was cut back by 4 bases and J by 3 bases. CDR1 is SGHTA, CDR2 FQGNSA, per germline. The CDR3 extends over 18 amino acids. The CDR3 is CASSYYLADVNKEETQYF. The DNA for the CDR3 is TGTGCCAGCAGCTACTATCTAGCGGACGTTAACAAGGAAGAGACCCAGTACTTC. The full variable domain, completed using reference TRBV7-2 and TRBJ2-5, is GAGVSQSPSNKVTEKGKDVELRCDPISGHTALYWYRQSLGQGLEFLIYFQGNSAPDKSGLPSDRFSAERTGGSVSTLTIQRTQQEDSAVYLCASSYYLADVNKEETQYFGPGTRLLVL.

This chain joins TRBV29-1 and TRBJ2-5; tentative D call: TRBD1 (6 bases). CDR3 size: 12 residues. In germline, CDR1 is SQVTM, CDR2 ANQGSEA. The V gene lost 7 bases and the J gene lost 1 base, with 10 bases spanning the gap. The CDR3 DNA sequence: TGCAGCGGACAGGCCAGCCAAGAGACCCAGTACTTC. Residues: CSGQASQETQYF. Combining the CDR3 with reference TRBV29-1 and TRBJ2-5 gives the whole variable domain SAVISQKPSRDICQRGTSLTIQCQVDSQVTMMFWYRQQPGQSLTLIATANQGSEATYESGFVIDKFPISRPNLTFSTLTVSNMSPEDSSIYLCSGQASQETQYFGPGTRLLVL.

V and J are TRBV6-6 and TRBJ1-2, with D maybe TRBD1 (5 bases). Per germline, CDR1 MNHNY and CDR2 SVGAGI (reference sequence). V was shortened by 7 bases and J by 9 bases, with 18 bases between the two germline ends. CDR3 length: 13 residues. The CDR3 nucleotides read TGTGCCAGCACTTGGGGCACCCCGGGGAGCTACACCTTC. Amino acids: CASTWGTPGSYTF.

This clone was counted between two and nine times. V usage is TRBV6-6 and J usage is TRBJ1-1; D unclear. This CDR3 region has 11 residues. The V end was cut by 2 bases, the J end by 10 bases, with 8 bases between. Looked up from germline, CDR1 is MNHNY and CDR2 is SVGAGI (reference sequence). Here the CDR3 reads CASSYLGVAFF. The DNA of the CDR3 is TGTGCCAGCAGTTACCTCGGGGTAGCTTTCTTT.

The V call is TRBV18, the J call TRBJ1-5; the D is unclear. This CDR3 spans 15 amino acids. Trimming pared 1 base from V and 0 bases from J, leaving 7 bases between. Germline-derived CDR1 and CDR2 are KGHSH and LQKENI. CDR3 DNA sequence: TGTGCCAGCTCACCACAGGGCTATAGCAATCAGCCCCAGCATTTT. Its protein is CASSPQGYSNQPQHF.

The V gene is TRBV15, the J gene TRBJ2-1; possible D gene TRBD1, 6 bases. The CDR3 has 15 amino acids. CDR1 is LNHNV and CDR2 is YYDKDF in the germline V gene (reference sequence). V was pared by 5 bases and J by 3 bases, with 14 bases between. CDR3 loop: CATSQDGQLYNEQFF. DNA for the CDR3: TGTGCCACCAGCCAGGATGGACAGCTCTACAATGAGCAGTTCTTC.

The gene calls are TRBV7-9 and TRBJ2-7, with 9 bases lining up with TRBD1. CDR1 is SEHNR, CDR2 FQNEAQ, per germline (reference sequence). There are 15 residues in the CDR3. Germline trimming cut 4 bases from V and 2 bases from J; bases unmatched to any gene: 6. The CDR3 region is CASSSQQGAAYEQYF. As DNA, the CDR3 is TGTGCCAGCAGCTCGCAACAGGGGGCCGCCTACGAGCAGTACTTC.

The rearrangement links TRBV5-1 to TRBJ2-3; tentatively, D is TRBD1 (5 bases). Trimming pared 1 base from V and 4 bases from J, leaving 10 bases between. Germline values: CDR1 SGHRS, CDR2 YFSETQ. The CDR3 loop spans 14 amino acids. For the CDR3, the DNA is TGCGCCAGCAGCTTGACAGGAAGTCCAGATACGCAGTATTTT. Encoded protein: CASSLTGSPDTQYF.

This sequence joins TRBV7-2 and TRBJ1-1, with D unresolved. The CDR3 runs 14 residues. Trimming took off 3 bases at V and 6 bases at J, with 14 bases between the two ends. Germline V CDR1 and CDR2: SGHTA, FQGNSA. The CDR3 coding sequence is TGTGCCAGCAGCTTGTTGGGCCCTGCCTCTGAAGCTTTCTTT. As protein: CASSLLGPASEAFF.

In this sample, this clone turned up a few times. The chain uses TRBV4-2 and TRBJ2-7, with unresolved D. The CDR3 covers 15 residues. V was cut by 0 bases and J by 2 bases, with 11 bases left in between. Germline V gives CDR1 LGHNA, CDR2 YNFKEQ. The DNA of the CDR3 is TGTGCCAGCAGCCAAGATCTGGGCTATACCTACGAGCAGTACTTC. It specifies CASSQDLGYTYEQYF.

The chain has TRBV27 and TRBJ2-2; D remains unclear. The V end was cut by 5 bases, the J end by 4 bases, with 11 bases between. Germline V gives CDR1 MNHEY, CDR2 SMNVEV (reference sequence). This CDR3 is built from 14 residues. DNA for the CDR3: TGTGCCAGCAGTCCCCGGGTCCTCACCGGGGAGCTGTTTTTT. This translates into CASSPRVLTGELFF.

CDR3 amino acids: CASSPDRYSYEQYF. The CDR3 region has the DNA TGTGCCAGCTCACCGGACAGATACTCCTACGAGCAGTACTTC. This sequence joins TRBV18 and TRBJ2-7; perhaps TRBD1 as D (6 bases). The CDR3 runs 14 residues. V was trimmed by 3 bases and J by 0 bases, leaving 9 bases between them. Germline CDR1 is KGHSH and CDR2 is LQKENI.

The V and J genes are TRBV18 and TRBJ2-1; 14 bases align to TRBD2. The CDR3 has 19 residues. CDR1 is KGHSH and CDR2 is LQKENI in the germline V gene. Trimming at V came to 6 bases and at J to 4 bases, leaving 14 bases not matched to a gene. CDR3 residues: CASSTGLAGVWGTYNEQFF. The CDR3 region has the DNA TGTGCCAGCTCGACGGGACTAGCGGGAGTTTGGGGAACGTACAATGAGCAGTTCTTC.

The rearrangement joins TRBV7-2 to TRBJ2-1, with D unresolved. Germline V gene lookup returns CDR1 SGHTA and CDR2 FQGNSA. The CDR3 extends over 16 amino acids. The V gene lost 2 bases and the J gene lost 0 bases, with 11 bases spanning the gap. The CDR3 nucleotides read TGTGCCAGCAGCTTAAGGAGACACCTCTCCTACAATGAGCAGTTCTTC. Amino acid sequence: CASSLRRHLSYNEQFF.

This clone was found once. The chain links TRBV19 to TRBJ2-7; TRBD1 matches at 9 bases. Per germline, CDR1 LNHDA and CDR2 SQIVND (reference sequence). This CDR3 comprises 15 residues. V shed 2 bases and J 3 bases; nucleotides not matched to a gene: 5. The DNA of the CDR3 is TGTGCCAGTAGTATAAGGGGACAGGGAGACTACGAGCAGTACTTC. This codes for CASSIRGQGDYEQYF.

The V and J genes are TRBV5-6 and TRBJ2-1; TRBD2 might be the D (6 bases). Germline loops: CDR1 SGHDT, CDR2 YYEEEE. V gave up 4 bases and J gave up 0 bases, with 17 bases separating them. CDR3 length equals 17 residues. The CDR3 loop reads CASSLWDSPSSYNEQFF. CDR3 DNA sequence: TGTGCCAGCAGCCTCTGGGACTCCCCGAGCTCCTACAATGAGCAGTTCTTC.

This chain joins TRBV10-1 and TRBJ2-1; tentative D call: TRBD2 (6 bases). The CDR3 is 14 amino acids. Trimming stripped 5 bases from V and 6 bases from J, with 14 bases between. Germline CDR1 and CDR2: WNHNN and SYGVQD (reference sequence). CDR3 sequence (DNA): TGCGCCAGCAGTCCATCGGGAGCGACCAATGAGCAGTTCTTC. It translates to CASSPSGATNEQFF.

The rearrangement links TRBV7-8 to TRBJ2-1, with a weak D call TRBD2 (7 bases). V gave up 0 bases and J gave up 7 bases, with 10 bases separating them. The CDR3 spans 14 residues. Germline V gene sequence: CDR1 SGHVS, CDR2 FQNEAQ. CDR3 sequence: CASSLAGGGNEQFF. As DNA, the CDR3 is TGTGCCAGCAGCTTAGCGGGAGGGGGTAATGAGCAGTTCTTC. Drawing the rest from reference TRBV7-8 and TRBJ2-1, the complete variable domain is GAGVSQSPRYKVAKRGQDVALRCDPISGHVSLFWYQQALGQGPEFLTYFQNEAQLDKSGLPSDRFFAERPEGSVSTLKIQRTQQEDSAVYLCASSLAGGGNEQFFGPGTRLTVL.

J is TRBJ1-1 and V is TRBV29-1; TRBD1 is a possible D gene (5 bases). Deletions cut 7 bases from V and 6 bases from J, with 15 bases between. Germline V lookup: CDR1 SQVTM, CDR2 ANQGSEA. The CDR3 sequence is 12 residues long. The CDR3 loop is CSARQPMAEAFF. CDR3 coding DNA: TGCAGCGCCAGACAGCCCATGGCTGAAGCTTTCTTT.

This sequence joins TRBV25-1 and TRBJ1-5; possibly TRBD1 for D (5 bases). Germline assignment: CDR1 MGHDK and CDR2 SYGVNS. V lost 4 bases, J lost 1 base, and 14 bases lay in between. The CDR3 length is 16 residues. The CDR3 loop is CASSGPQGGSNQPQHF. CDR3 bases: TGTGCCAGCAGTGGACCGCAGGGTGGGAGCAATCAGCCCCAGCATTTT.